The 22 T cell receptor beta chains in this list originate from one sample, sequenced in a study of blood T cell repertoires in COVID-19 (dated by TCRdb to 2020 to 2022). The protocol used for the library was the immunoSEQ multiplex PCR assay. In its TCRdb copy, this immuneACCESS table keeps in-frame sequences only and misses some clones. Where compared with another copy, unresolved V genes explain less than half of these, and the others have no known cause. Counted in this sample were some 170,000 clones; more than 75% of them appeared once. Together, the top ten hold 1% to 1.5% of the sample. Material for sequencing was PBMCs or T cells enriched from blood (not recorded which). The receptors derive from a human donor with acute COVID-19. The donor label of this sample is uncertain.

This chain connects TRBV11-2 to TRBJ2-7, with 9 bases lining up with TRBD2. V lost 1 base to trimming and J lost 6 bases; unmatched junction nucleotides: 10. This CDR3 is 16 amino acids long. Germline V gives CDR1 SGHAT, CDR2 FQNNGV. The DNA for the CDR3 is TGTGCCAGCAGCTTAGGAGCGGGCGGGGGGGCGTCCGAGCAGTACTTC. This codes for CASSLGAGGGASEQYF. The full variable domain, completed using reference TRBV11-2 and TRBJ2-7, is EAGVAQSPRYKIIEKRQSVAFWCNPISGHATLYWYQQILGQGPKLLIQFQNNGVVDDSQLPKDRFSAERLKGVDSTLKIQPAKLEDSAVYLCASSLGAGGGASEQYFGPGTRLTVT.

V usage is TRBV7-9 and J usage is TRBJ2-3, with TRBD1 identical over 9 bases. This CDR3 has 16 amino acids. J gave up 2 bases and V 1 base, and 4 bases lay outside the gene matches. CDR1 is SEHNR, CDR2 FQNEAQ, per germline (reference sequence). CDR3 nucleotides: TGTGCCAGCAGCTTAGTGAGGACAGGGGTCACAGATACGCAGTATTTT. Its translation is CASSLVRTGVTDTQYF.

The chain links TRBV24-1 to TRBJ1-5, with D maybe TRBD1 (6 bases). V shed 4 bases and J shed 0 bases, with 6 bases lying between them. The CDR3 spans 14 residues. Germline values: CDR1 KGHDR, CDR2 SFDVKD. The CDR3, as DNA: TGTGCCACCAGTGACAGGGGTAGCAATCAGCCCCAGCATTTT. Protein sequence: CATSDRGSNQPQHF.

The chain joins TRBV3-1 (or the pseudogene TRBV3-2) to TRBJ1-1; tentative D call: TRBD1 (5 bases). V lost 2 bases and J 2 bases, leaving 15 bases between the germline ends. The V gene's germline CDR1 is LGHDT and CDR2 YNNKEL (reference sequence). CDR3 length: 16 residues. The CDR3 nucleotides are TGTGCCAGCAGCCAACAAGAGGGGAGGTTTAACACTGAAGCTTTCTTT. Protein sequence: CASSQQEGRFNTEAFF.

This clone was counted only a few times. V is TRBV7-2 and J is TRBJ2-2, with D maybe TRBD1 (6 bases). Germline CDR1 is SGHTA and CDR2 is FQGNSA. The CDR3 extends over 15 amino acids. V lost 5 bases and J lost 1, with 11 bases in between. This CDR3 is CASSPRGRNTGELFF. As DNA, the CDR3 is TGTGCCAGCAGCCCCAGGGGTCGGAACACCGGGGAGCTGTTTTTT.

This chain connects TRBV21-1 to TRBJ1-2. TRBV21-1 is termed a pseudogene. The CDR3 has 12 amino acids. CDR3 sequence reads: CASPRKRYGYTF. The DNA of the CDR3 is TGTGCCAGCCCGCGGAAGCGCTATGGCTACACCTTC.

The CDR3 DNA reads as TGCAGCGCCCTCGAACAGGCCCGATTTGGAAAACTGTTTTTT. Protein sequence: CSALEQARFGKLFF. The chain joins TRBV29-1 to TRBJ1-4; the D gene is possibly TRBD1 (5 bases). V dropped 7 bases and J dropped 10 bases, with 22 bases sitting between them. The CDR3 is 14 residues long. Per germline, CDR1 SQVTM and CDR2 ANQGSEA.

The chain combines TRBV19 with TRBJ1-1, with no clear D. V was pared by 1 base and J by 1 base, with 7 bases between. This CDR3 is 14 amino acids long. Germline assignment: CDR1 LNHDA and CDR2 SQIVND (reference sequence). As DNA, the CDR3 is TGTGCCAGTAGTATAGGGCCGGGGAACACTGAAGCTTTCTTT. Protein product: CASSIGPGNTEAFF.

The V and J genes are TRBV11-2 and TRBJ1-2, with 12 bases aligning to TRBD1. V was pared by 6 bases and J by 3 bases, with 11 bases of the junction left unmatched. The CDR3 loop spans 17 amino acids. CDR1 and CDR2 from the germline V gene are SGHAT and FQNNGV. Here the CDR3 reads CASSKLTGTGGDYGYTF. The CDR3, as DNA: TGTGCCAGCAGTAAGCTTACGGGGACAGGGGGCGACTATGGCTACACCTTC.

The V gene is TRBV25-1, the J gene TRBJ1-2; the D gene is possibly TRBD1 (6 bases). V dropped 2 bases and J dropped 4 bases, with 11 bases sitting between them. Germline V gives CDR1 MGHDK, CDR2 SYGVNS. This CDR3 comprises 14 residues. CDR3 loop: CASSEDRFPYGYTF. CDR3 bases: TGTGCCAGCAGTGAAGACAGGTTCCCCTATGGCTACACCTTC.

This chain uses TRBV5-6 with TRBJ1-5; D perhaps matches TRBD1 (6 bases). From germline, CDR1 is SGHDT and CDR2 YYEEEE. Trimming removed 4 bases from V and 3 bases from J, with 11 bases in between. This CDR3 spans 14 amino acids. Here the CDR3 reads CASSLGQSNQPQHF. CDR3 in DNA: TGTGCCAGCAGCCTTGGACAGTCCAATCAGCCCCAGCATTTT. Full variable domain (outside the CDR3, taken from reference TRBV5-6 and TRBJ1-5): DAGVTQSPTHLIKTRGQQVTLRCSPKSGHDTVSWYQQALGQGPQFIFQYYEEEERQRGNFPDRFSGHQFPNYSSELNVNALLLGDSALYLCASSLGQSNQPQHFGDGTRLSIL.

This clone came up once. The V call is TRBV3-1 (or the pseudogene TRBV3-2), the J call TRBJ1-2; D remains ambiguous. The CDR3 covers 14 residues. The V gene lost 0 bases and the J gene lost 7 bases, with 12 bases spanning the gap. Looked up from germline, CDR1 is LGHDT and CDR2 is YNNKEL (reference sequence). CDR3 in amino acids: CASSQDEGAAGYTF. The CDR3 DNA reads TGTGCCAGCAGCCAAGATGAGGGCGCGGCTGGCTACACCTTC.

This clone was recorded only once. The chain links TRBV7-2 to TRBJ2-3; tentative D call: TRBD2 (5 bases). Germline CDR1 reads SGHTA; CDR2 reads FQGNSA. V was cut by 5 bases and J by 2 bases, with 14 bases left in between. The CDR3 runs to 15 residues. The CDR3 protein is CASSPWGVNTDTQYF. CDR3 DNA: TGTGCCAGCAGCCCGTGGGGAGTAAACACAGATACGCAGTATTTT.

The chain employs TRBV4-3 and TRBJ2-5; 10 nucleotides line up with TRBD2. Germline V gene sequence: CDR1 LGHNA, CDR2 YSLEER. CDR3 length: 19 residues. Germline trimming cut 4 bases from V and 4 bases from J; bases unmatched to any gene: 18. The CDR3: CASSPPEPPAGGPSETQYF. In DNA form, the CDR3 reads TGCGCCAGCAGCCCGCCCGAGCCCCCAGCGGGGGGGCCTTCAGAGACCCAGTACTTC.

This sequence joins TRBV2 and TRBJ1-2, with D possibly TRBD1 on 6 matching bases. The V gene lost 8 bases and the J gene lost 6 bases, with 13 bases spanning the gap. Per germline, CDR1 SNHLY and CDR2 FYNNEI. This CDR3 has 12 residues. The DNA for the CDR3 is TGTGCCAGCTCGGCACAGGGTGATGGCTACACCTTC. This translates into CASSAQGDGYTF.

This chain uses TRBV7-2 with TRBJ1-2; D is unresolved. Germline CDR1 and CDR2: SGHTA and FQGNSA. This CDR3 region has 14 residues. Trimming removed 5 bases at V and 8 bases at J, with 18 bases between. DNA of the CDR3: TGTGCCAGCAGCCATTATTTCGGGGTCGAAGGCTACACCTTC. Protein: CASSHYFGVEGYTF.

The V call is TRBV14, the J call TRBJ1-2; no clear D gene. The germline CDR1 and CDR2 sequences are SGHDN and FVKESK. This CDR3 is 11 amino acids long. Deletions cut 5 bases from V and 3 bases from J, with 4 bases between. CDR3 amino acids: CASSDYYGYTF. The CDR3 coding sequence is TGTGCCAGCAGCGACTACTATGGCTACACCTTC. The full variable domain, with the rest looked up from reference TRBV14 and TRBJ1-2, is EAGVTQFPSHSVIEKGQTVTLRCDPISGHDNLYWYRRVMGKEIKFLLHFVKESKQDESGMPNNRFLAERTGGTYSTLKVQPAELEDSGVYFCASSDYYGYTFGSGTRLTVV.

The chain employs TRBV9 and TRBJ1-5, with unresolved D. Germline CDR1 is SGDLS and CDR2 is YYNGEE. V lost 0 bases to trimming and J lost 11 bases, with 9 bases between them. The length of the CDR3 is 12 residues. This chain's CDR3 is CASSVGRRSQHF. In nucleotides, the CDR3 is TGTGCCAGCAGCGTAGGTCGGAGATCCCAGCATTTT.

V and J are TRBV11-2 and TRBJ2-1, with 11 bases aligning to TRBD2. The CDR3 loop spans 15 amino acids. V shed 5 bases, J shed 8 bases, and the junction held 8 bases outside the gene matches. CDR1 is SGHAT, CDR2 FQNNGV, per germline. The CDR3 sequence is CASSPRGLAADEQFF. The CDR3 bases are TGTGCCAGCAGCCCCCGGGGACTAGCGGCAGATGAGCAGTTCTTC.

The chain carries TRBV6-5 and TRBJ2-3; possibly TRBD2 for D (7 bases). Germline V gene sequence: CDR1 MNHEY, CDR2 SVGAGI. The CDR3 covers 16 residues. V lost 0 bases, J lost 5 bases, and 15 bases lay in between. This chain's CDR3 is CASSYSPGEGKDTQYF. The CDR3 region has the DNA TGTGCCAGCAGTTACTCCCCAGGGGAGGGAAAAGATACGCAGTATTTT.

DNA for the CDR3: TGTGCTAGTGGTTTGGGACAGGGGGCGAGGGAGCAGTACTTC. Encoded protein: CASGLGQGAREQYF. The chain couples TRBV12-5 to TRBJ2-7; 10 positions match TRBD1. CDR1 is LGHNT, CDR2 FRNRAP, per germline. The CDR3 runs to 14 residues. After removal of 1 base from V and 7 bases from J, the junction contained 4 bases not matched to a gene. Complete variable domain (other parts from reference TRBV12-5 and TRBJ2-7): DARVTQTPRHKVTEMGQEVTMRCQPILGHNTVFWYRQTMMQGLELLAYFRNRAPLDDSGMPKDRFSAEMPDATLATLKIQPSEPRDSAVYFCASGLGQGAREQYFGPGTRLTVT.

The rearrangement joins TRBV3-1 (or the pseudogene TRBV3-2) to TRBJ2-1, with D perhaps TRBD2 (6 bases). Germline assignment: CDR1 LGHDT and CDR2 YNNKEL (reference sequence). Trimming stripped 1 base from V and 3 bases from J, with 22 bases between. The CDR3 is 19 amino acids. The DNA of the CDR3 is TGTGCCAGCAGCCAAGTTGTCCCCCGACGGGGGTATGACTACAATGAGCAGTTCTTC. It encodes CASSQVVPRRGYDYNEQFF.